Presented here are 6 T cell receptor beta chains from one specimen sequenced in a study of CD8+ T cells in alopecia areata. Sequencing templates came from extracted RNA that was reverse transcribed into cDNA. Sequencing used immunoSEQ multiplex PCR; TCRdb keeps in-frame clones, though not all of them. The data show approximately 180,000 clones, about 72% seen once. This material consisted of CD8+ T cells sorted from blood, taken at week 0. The receptors shown here come from a human donor with alopecia areata.

The gene calls are TRBV5-1 and TRBJ2-7; 7 nucleotides match TRBD2. V dropped 0 bases and J dropped 3; count of bases not matched to a gene: 6. Germline CDR1 is SGHRS and CDR2 is YFSETQ. The CDR3 loop spans 15 amino acids. The CDR3 region is CASSLESGGGYEQYF. DNA for the CDR3: TGCGCCAGCAGCTTGGAGTCGGGCGGGGGCTACGAGCAGTACTTC.

This chain connects TRBV29-1 to TRBJ1-2, with 7 bases fitting TRBD1. The CDR3 runs to 14 residues. J gave up 5 bases and V 6 bases, and 12 bases lay outside the gene matches. Germline lookup yields CDR1 SQVTM and CDR2 ANQGSEA. The CDR3, as DNA: TGCAGCGTGGTGGACAGGACCTCTCCATATGGCTACACCTTC. The encoded protein is CSVVDRTSPYGYTF.

This clone occurred a few times. This rearrangement joins TRBV5-6 to TRBJ2-2; unclear D gene. Per the germline V gene, CDR1 is SGHDT and CDR2 is YYEEEE. Trimming left V 1 base short and J 6 bases short, with 10 bases between. This CDR3 region has 14 residues. CDR3: CASSLPARAGELFF. The CDR3 nucleotides read TGTGCCAGCAGCTTGCCTGCCCGGGCCGGGGAGCTGTTTTTT.

The rearrangement links TRBV19 to TRBJ2-7; 11 positions agree with TRBD2. Trimming removed 3 bases from V and 2 bases from J; junction bases left unmatched: 6. Germline-derived CDR1 and CDR2 are LNHDA and SQIVND (reference sequence). There are 16 residues in the CDR3. CDR3 protein: CASSINSGGGTYEQYF. In DNA form, the CDR3 reads TGTGCCAGTAGTATCAATAGCGGGGGGGGAACCTACGAGCAGTACTTC.

The chain recombines TRBV4-1 with TRBJ2-1, with D tentatively TRBD1 (6 bases). The germline gives CDR1 MGHRA, CDR2 YSYEKL. The length of the CDR3 is 12 residues. V lost 4 bases to trimming and J lost 15 bases, with 16 bases between them. CDR3 amino acids: CASSRRGYNMFF. Here the CDR3 DNA reads TGCGCCAGCAGCCGCAGGGGATACAATATGTTCTTC.

The chain combines TRBV5-1 with TRBJ2-5; D is undetermined. The germline V gene has CDR1 SGHRS and CDR2 YFSETQ. Between the trimmed V and J ends, which lost 4 bases and 5 bases, there was a span of 18 bases. The CDR3 sequence is 15 residues long. The CDR3 is CASSAGGVPGETQYF. As DNA, the CDR3 is TGCGCCAGCAGCGCCGGTGGGGTTCCAGGCGAGACCCAGTACTTC. Variable domain in full (rest from reference TRBV5-1 and TRBJ2-5): KAGVTQTPRYLIKTRGQQVTLSCSPISGHRSVSWYQQTPGQGLQFLFEYFSETQRNKGNFPGRFSGRQFSNSRSEMNVSTLELGDSALYLCASSAGGVPGETQYFGPGTRLLVL.